The 19 T cell receptor beta chains presented below share a single source sample, sequenced in a study of monozygotic twins with inflammatory bowel disease. TCRdb re-called the 5' RACE reads; one entry per CDR3 protein, DNA not given. The sample is made up of roughly 150,000 distinct CDR3 sequences, and the top ten hold over 2.5% of it. The specimen was blood. Receptor source: a human donor with ulcerative colitis or Crohn's disease, or a healthy co-twin of an affected twin (not recorded which).

The gene calls are TRBV5-6 and TRBJ2-2; TCRdb returns TRBD1, unconfirmable since there is no DNA. The CDR3 contains 17 residues. The germline V gene encodes CDR1 SGHDT and CDR2 YYEEEE. The CDR3 spells CASSLVGQGLVTGELFF.

The J gene is TRBJ1-4, the V gene TRBV28; there is no DNA to check the TCRdb D call of TRBD1. The CDR3 spans 13 residues. Germline CDR1 reads MDHEN; CDR2 reads SYDVKM. The CDR3 loop is CASGDRTNEKLFF.

V gene TRBV6-2 or TRBV6-3 combines with J gene TRBJ1-2. The CDR3 runs 12 residues. Germline assignment: CDR1 MNHEY and CDR2 SVGEGT. The chain's CDR3 is CASRDGPYGYTF.

This sequence joins TRBV7-3 and TRBJ2-7. CDR3 size: 15 residues. Germline CDR1 reads SGHTA; CDR2 reads FQGTGA. The CDR3 is CASSLVFGGSYEQYF.

The genes are TRBV27 and TRBJ1-1; TCRdb picks TRBD1, but there is no DNA to check that call. From germline, CDR1 is MNHEY and CDR2 SMNVEV (reference sequence). There are 16 residues in the CDR3. CDR3 loop: CASWRGLGAMNTEAFF.

The chain carries TRBV5-5 and TRBJ2-4. Germline V gives CDR1 SGHKS, CDR2 YYEKEE (reference sequence). This CDR3 contains 14 residues. The CDR3 loop is CASSLPQIENIQYF.

This chain joins TRBV12-3 or TRBV12-4 and TRBJ2-3; there is no DNA to check the TCRdb D call of TRBD1. This CDR3 has 16 residues. The CDR3 loop is CASSSGPGQGINTQYF.

This chain connects TRBV12-3 or TRBV12-4 to TRBJ2-7; there is no DNA to check the TCRdb D call of TRBD1. This CDR3 is built from 15 residues. The CDR3 sequence: CASSLRGDLNNEQYF.

The chain joins TRBV4-3 to TRBJ1-6. The CDR3 covers 17 residues. Germline CDR1 LGHNA, CDR2 YSLEER. CDR3 in amino acids: CASSQDRTPRSNSPLHF.

This chain joins TRBV28 and TRBJ2-7. The CDR3 totals 11 residues. Germline lookup yields CDR1 MDHEN and CDR2 SYDVKM. The CDR3 sequence: CASSLWVEQYF.

The rearrangement links TRBV4-1 to TRBJ2-1; TCRdb gives TRBD2 as the D gene, but with no DNA this cannot be confirmed. The CDR3 has 17 amino acids. The germline CDR1 and CDR2 sequences are MGHRA and YSYEKL. CDR3 sequence: CASGPPRAVSSYNEQFF.

This chain uses TRBV6-5 with TRBJ2-7; no DNA is available, so the TRBD2 call from TCRdb remains unchecked. This CDR3 comprises 14 residues. Germline-derived CDR1 and CDR2 are MNHEY and SVGAGI. CDR3 protein: CASSSGGRWYEQYF.

The rearrangement joins TRBV20-1 to TRBJ1-2; TCRdb's D call, TRBD1, is unchecked because there is no DNA. Germline CDR1 is DFQATT and CDR2 is SNEGSKA (reference sequence). The CDR3 totals 15 residues. The CDR3: CSAIVPTGFPLGYTF.

The chain carries TRBV9 and TRBJ2-7; the D call of TRBD2 rests on TCRdb alone, since no DNA is present to check it. This CDR3 spans 13 amino acids. Germline lookup yields CDR1 SGDLS and CDR2 YYNGEE. The CDR3 region is CASSALVAREQYF. The whole variable domain, remainder taken from reference TRBV9 and TRBJ2-7, is DSGVTQTPKHLITATGQRVTLRCSPRSGDLSVYWYQQSLDQGLQFLIQYYNGEERAKGNILERFSAQQFPDLHSELNLSSLELGDSALYFCASSALVAREQYFGPGTRLTVT.

The chain joins TRBV18 to TRBJ2-3; TCRdb's D call, TRBD1, is unchecked because there is no DNA. The length of the CDR3 is 14 residues. Per germline, CDR1 KGHSH and CDR2 LQKENI. The CDR3 region is CASSQNAGEDTQYF.

The J gene is TRBJ2-6, the V gene TRBV11-2. The CDR3 sequence is 16 residues long. The germline V gene has CDR1 SGHAT and CDR2 FQNNGV. The CDR3 protein is CASSRTAGSGANVLTF. Combining the CDR3 with reference TRBV11-2 and TRBJ2-6 gives the whole variable domain EAGVAQSPRYKIIEKRQSVAFWCNPISGHATLYWYQQILGQGPKLLIQFQNNGVVDDSQLPKDRFSAERLKGVDSTLKIQPAKLEDSAVYLCASSRTAGSGANVLTFGAGSRLTVL.

V is TRBV6-1 and J is TRBJ2-5; TCRdb returns TRBD1, unconfirmable since there is no DNA. The CDR3 is made up of 16 amino acids. Per germline, CDR1 MNHNS and CDR2 SASEGT. CDR3: CASSGGTGPYQETQYF.

This chain uses TRBV20-1 with TRBJ2-7; there is no DNA to check the TCRdb D call of TRBD1. Germline CDR1 and CDR2: DFQATT and SNEGSKA (reference sequence). The CDR3 sequence is 14 residues long. The CDR3 spells CSARVGTGIYEQYF.

V and J are TRBV19 and TRBJ2-7. Germline V gene lookup returns CDR1 LNHDA and CDR2 SQIVND (reference sequence). The CDR3 contains 14 residues. CDR3 residues: CASSTLARSYEQYF.